This T cell receptor beta chain was retrieved from a study of cytomegalovirus exposure and HLA in healthy donors. Study-level information: Most donors, less than 85% of 398 genotyped, fell in the Caucasian-associated ancestry cluster. Findings and caveats of the study: Associated with cytomegalovirus, according to the listing, were around 170 TCR beta chains.

Comment on this clone: Its target is unknown.

Trimming took 0 bases from V and 2 from J; bases not matched to a gene: 5. Germline V CDR1 and CDR2: LGHNA, YSLEER. CDR3 size: 16 residues. The PCR ran on 60 Vbeta and 13 Jbeta primers. Repertoires were generated with immunoSEQ multiplex PCR, while TCRdb's copy carries only in-frame clones and drops some. This table has fewer than 200,000 clones, roughly two thirds appearing once. Sequenced: PBMCs. This rearrangement joins TRBV4-3 to TRBJ2-5; 8 bases agree with TRBD2. The sequence was obtained from a woman aged 25 to 39 in good health and CMV-seronegative. CDR3 sequence reads: CASSQEAAGAQETQYF. The CDR3 nucleotides are TGCGCCAGCAGCCAAGAAGCAGCGGGAGCACAAGAGACCCAGTACTTC.